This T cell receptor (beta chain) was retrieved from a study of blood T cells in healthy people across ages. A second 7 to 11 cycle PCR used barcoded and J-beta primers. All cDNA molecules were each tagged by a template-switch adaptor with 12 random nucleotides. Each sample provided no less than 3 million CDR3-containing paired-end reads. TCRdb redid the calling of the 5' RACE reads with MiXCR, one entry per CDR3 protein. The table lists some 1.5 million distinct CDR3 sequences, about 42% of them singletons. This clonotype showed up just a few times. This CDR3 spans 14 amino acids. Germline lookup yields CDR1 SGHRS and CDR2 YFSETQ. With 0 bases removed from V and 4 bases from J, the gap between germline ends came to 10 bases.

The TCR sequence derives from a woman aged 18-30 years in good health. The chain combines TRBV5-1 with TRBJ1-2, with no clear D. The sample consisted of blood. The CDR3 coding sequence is TGCGCCAGCAGCTTGGTTCCAGCTAGCTATGGCTACACCTTC. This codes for CASSLVPASYGYTF.